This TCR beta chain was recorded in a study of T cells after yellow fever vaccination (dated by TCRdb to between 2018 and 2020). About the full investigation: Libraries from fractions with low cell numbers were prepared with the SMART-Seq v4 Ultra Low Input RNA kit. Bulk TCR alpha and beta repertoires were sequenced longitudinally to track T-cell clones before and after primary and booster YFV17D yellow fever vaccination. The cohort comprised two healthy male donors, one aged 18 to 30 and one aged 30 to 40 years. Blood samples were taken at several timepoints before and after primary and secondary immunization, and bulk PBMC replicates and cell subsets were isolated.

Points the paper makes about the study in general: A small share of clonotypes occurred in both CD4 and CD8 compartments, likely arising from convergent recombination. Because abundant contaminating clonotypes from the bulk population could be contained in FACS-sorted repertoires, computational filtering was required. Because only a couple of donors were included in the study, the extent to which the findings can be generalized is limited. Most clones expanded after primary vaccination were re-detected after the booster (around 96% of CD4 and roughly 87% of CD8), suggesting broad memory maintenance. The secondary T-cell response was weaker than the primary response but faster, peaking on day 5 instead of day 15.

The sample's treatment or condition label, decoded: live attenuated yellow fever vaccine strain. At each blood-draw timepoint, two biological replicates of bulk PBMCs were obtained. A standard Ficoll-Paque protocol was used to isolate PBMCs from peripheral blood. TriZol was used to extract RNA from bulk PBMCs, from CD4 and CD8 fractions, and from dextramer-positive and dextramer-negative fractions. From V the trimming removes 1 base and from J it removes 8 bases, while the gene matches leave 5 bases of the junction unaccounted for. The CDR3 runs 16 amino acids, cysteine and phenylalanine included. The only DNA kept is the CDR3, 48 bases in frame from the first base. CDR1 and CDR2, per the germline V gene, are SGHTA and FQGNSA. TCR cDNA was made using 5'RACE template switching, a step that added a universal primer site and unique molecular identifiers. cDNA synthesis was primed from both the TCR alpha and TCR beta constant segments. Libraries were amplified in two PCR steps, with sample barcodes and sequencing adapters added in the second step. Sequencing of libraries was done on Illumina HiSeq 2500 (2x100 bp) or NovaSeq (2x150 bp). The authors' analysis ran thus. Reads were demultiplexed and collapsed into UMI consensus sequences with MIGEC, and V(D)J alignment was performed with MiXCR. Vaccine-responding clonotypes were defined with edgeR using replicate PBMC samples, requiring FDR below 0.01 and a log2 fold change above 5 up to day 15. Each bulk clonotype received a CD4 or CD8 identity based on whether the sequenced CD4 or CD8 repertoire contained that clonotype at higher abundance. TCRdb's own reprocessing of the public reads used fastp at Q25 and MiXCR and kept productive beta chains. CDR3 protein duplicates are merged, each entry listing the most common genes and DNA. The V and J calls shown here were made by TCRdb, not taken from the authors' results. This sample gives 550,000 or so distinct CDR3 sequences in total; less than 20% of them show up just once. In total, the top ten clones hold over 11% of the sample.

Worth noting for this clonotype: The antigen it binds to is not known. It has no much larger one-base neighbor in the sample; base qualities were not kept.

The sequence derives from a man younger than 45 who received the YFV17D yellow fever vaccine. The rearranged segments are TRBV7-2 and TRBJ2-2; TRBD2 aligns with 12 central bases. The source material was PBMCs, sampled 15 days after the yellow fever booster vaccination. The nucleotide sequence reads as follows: TGTGCCAGCAGCTTAGAATACACTAGCGGGAGGGGGGAGCTGTTTTTT. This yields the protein CASSLEYTSGRGELFF. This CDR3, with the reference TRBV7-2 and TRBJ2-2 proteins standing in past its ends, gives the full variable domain GAGVSQSPSNKVTEKGKDVELRCDPISGHTALYWYRQSLGQGLEFLIYFQGNSAPDKSGLPSDRFSAERTGGSVSTLTIQRTQQEDSAVYLCASSLEYTSGRGELFFGEGSRLTVL.